This T cell receptor beta chain came from a study of T-cell reconstitution after alpha-beta-depleted transplantation in children. Whole-study results and caveats: Counts and diversity of T cells one year after transplant came mostly from newly produced T cells.

The CDR3 has 13 amino acids. The V gene lost 2 bases and the J gene lost 8 bases, with 10 bases spanning the gap. Germline lookup yields CDR1 SGHTA and CDR2 FQGNSA. Preparation of the TCRbeta library used unique molecular identifiers. One entry per CDR3 protein results from TCRdb running MiXCR on the PCR reads. Of fewer than 550,000 distinct CDR3 sequences in the sample, roughly 11% were seen once. This clonotype was seen many times. The target antigen is unknown. The TCR comes from a female patient aged 2-15 years who had a stem cell transplant for aplastic anemia, so the T cells may come from the graft donor. The genes are TRBV7-2 and TRBJ2-1, with D perhaps matching TRBD2 (5 bases). This sample comprised PBMCs, mostly from graft donor cells, obtained 180 days after TCRalphabeta/CD19-depleted stem cell transplant. The CDR3 DNA sequence: TGTGCCAGCAGCTTATTAGCGATGGATGAGCAGTTCTTC. This encodes CASSLLAMDEQFF.